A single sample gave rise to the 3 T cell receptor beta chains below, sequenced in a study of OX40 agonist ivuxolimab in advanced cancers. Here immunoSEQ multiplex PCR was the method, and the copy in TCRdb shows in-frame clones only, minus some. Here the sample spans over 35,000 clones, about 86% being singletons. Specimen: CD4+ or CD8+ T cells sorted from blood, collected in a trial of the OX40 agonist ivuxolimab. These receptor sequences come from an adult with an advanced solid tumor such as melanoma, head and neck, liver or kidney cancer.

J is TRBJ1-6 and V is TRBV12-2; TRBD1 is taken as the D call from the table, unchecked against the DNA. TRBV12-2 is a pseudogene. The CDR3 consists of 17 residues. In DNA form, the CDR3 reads TGTGCAAGTCGCTTGGTGGTCCGGGACAGCTATAATTCACCCCTCCACTTT. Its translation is CASRLVVRDSYNSPLHF.

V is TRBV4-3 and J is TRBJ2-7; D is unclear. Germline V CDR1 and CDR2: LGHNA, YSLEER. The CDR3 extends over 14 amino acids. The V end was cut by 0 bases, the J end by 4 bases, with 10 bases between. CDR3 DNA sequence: TGCGCCAGCAGCCAAGATAAGGGTCCATACGAGCAGTACTTC. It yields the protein CASSQDKGPYEQYF.

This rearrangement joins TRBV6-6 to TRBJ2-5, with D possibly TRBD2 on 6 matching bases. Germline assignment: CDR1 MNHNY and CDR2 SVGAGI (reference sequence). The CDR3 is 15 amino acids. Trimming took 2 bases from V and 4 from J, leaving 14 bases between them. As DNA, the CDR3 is TGTGCCAGCAGTTACAATTGGGACTCGGGAGAGACCCAGTACTTC. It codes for CASSYNWDSGETQYF.